The table lists the clone carrying this T cell receptor beta chain with a few counts. Additional DNA sequences in this sample encode the identical CDR3. V was shortened by 7 bases and J by 4 bases, with 8 bases between the two germline ends. Germline loops: CDR1 MNHEY, CDR2 SVGAGI. This CDR3 comprises 11 residues. This sample is drawn from a study of blood T cell repertoires in COVID-19. On the study more broadly: Sites in the United States, Italy and Spain provided acute and convalescent COVID-19 samples. PBMCs, B-cell-depleted T cells, or T cells were the source of the cDNA or gDNA that made up the material.

How the authors handled the data: Amplifying reference gene primers gave estimates of nucleated cell counts. Measured with immunoSEQ multiplex PCR; TCRdb has only the in-frame clones, and not every one. V, J and clone size are taken as reported in that table, and D and trimming were inferred from the DNA itself. The table shows 350,000 or so clones, with 85% to 90% occurring only once. The rearrangement joins TRBV6-5 to TRBJ2-7; D is perhaps TRBD1 (6 bases). Sequencing was performed on peripheral blood. This clonotype originated in a young man with active or convalescent COVID-19. CDR3 loop: CASKQGYEQYF. DNA for the CDR3: TGTGCCAGCAAACAGGGTTACGAGCAGTACTTC.